This is a list of T cell receptor beta chains from one sample in a study of beta chain features in type 1 diabetes. TCRdb keeps only in-frame clones here, not all; method: immunoSEQ multiplex PCR. The sample includes over 500,000 clones, about 16% of them seen just once. The specimen was naive CD4+ T cells from blood. Every receptor here comes from a man younger than 35 in good health. Each CDR3 is given with its conserved first and last residue. D genes are given only for firm matches. Rows may omit the clone size; those that give it use once, few, many or a size class.

abundance: .; d_gene: TRBD1; j_gene: TRBJ1-6; v_gene: TRBV27; len: 15; CDR3nt: TGTGCCAGCCTAAAACTGGACAGGGGTCGTTCACCCCTCCACTTT; CDR3aa: CASLKLDRGRSPLHF
abundance: .; d_gene: .; j_gene: TRBJ1-4; v_gene: TRBV14; len: 16; CDR3nt: TGTGCCAGCAGCCAATGGTTATCGGGACCTAATGAAAAACTGTTTTTT; CDR3aa: CASSQWLSGPNEKLFF
abundance: .; d_gene: TRBD1; j_gene: TRBJ1-2; v_gene: TRBV7-9; len: 17; CDR3nt: TGTGCCAGCAGCCTAAGAGGACAGGGAAGGCAAAACTATGGCTACACCTTC; CDR3aa: CASSLRGQGRQNYGYTF
abundance: few; d_gene: .; j_gene: TRBJ2-5; v_gene: TRBV19; len: 13; CDR3nt: TGTGCCAGTAGTATACGCAGAAAAGAGACCCAGTACTTC; CDR3aa: CASSIRRKETQYF
abundance: .; d_gene: .; j_gene: TRBJ1-5; v_gene: TRBV10-3; len: 13; CDR3nt: TGTGCCATCAGTGAGGGGATTAATCAGCCCCAGCATTTT; CDR3aa: CAISEGINQPQHF
abundance: .; d_gene: .; j_gene: TRBJ2-7; v_gene: TRBV7-9; len: 15; CDR3nt: TGTGCCAGCAGCCCCGGGGCAGGTACCTCCTACGAGCAGTACTTC; CDR3aa: CASSPGAGTSYEQYF
abundance: .; d_gene: .; j_gene: TRBJ2-5; v_gene: TRBV5-1; len: 15; CDR3nt: TGCGCCAGCAGCTGGTCCAGGACAGAAGAAGAGACCCAGTACTTC; CDR3aa: CASSWSRTEEETQYF
abundance: once; d_gene: TRBD1; j_gene: TRBJ2-3; v_gene: TRBV30; len: 15; CDR3nt: TGTGCCTGGAGACTGACAGGGCCCTCCACAGATACGCAGTATTTT; CDR3aa: CAWRLTGPSTDTQYF
abundance: few; d_gene: TRBD1; j_gene: TRBJ1-5; v_gene: TRBV9; len: 15; CDR3nt: TGTGCCAGCAGCGTAGGGGGACAGGGTGGTCAGCCCCAGCATTTT; CDR3aa: CASSVGGQGGQPQHF
abundance: .; d_gene: TRBD2; j_gene: TRBJ2-1; v_gene: TRBV11-2; len: 15; CDR3nt: TGTGCCAGCAGCTTAGATCTAGCGGGGGGAAAAGAGCAGTTCTTC; CDR3aa: CASSLDLAGGKEQFF
abundance: few; d_gene: .; j_gene: TRBJ2-1; v_gene: TRBV6-5; len: 13; CDR3nt: TGTGCCAGCAGGAGGACAAGCAACAATGAGCAGTTCTTC; CDR3aa: CASRRTSNNEQFF
abundance: .; d_gene: .; j_gene: TRBJ2-6; v_gene: TRBV28; len: 16; CDR3nt: TGTGCCAGCAGTTTATTCGGGGCTAGTGGGGCCAACGTCCTGACTTTC; CDR3aa: CASSLFGASGANVLTF
abundance: .; d_gene: .; j_gene: TRBJ1-2; v_gene: TRBV7-2; len: 14; CDR3nt: TGTGCCAGCAGCTTAGCGGTCGGTAACTATGGCTACACCTTC; CDR3aa: CASSLAVGNYGYTF
abundance: few; d_gene: .; j_gene: TRBJ1-3; v_gene: TRBV2; len: 14; CDR3nt: TGTGCCAGCAGTGAACGGCAGAGTGGAAACACCATATATTTT; CDR3aa: CASSERQSGNTIYF
abundance: few; d_gene: .; j_gene: TRBJ2-4; v_gene: TRBV29-1; len: 15; CDR3nt: TGCAGCGTGGTAGGGGACAAGGGAGCCAAAAACATTCAGTACTTC; CDR3aa: CSVVGDKGAKNIQYF
abundance: few; d_gene: TRBD1; j_gene: TRBJ1-1; v_gene: TRBV30; len: 14; CDR3nt: TGTGCCTGGACTCTGGACAGGACGAACACTGAAGCTTTCTTT; CDR3aa: CAWTLDRTNTEAFF
abundance: .; d_gene: TRBD2; j_gene: TRBJ2-7; v_gene: TRBV10-3; len: 16; CDR3nt: TGTGCCATCAGTCCTAGCGGGAGGGCCGGGACCTACGAGCAGTACTTC; CDR3aa: CAISPSGRAGTYEQYF
abundance: .; d_gene: .; j_gene: TRBJ1-3; v_gene: TRBV10-3; len: 13; CDR3nt: TGTGCCATCGGGGGCCTCTCTGGAAACACCATATATTTT; CDR3aa: CAIGGLSGNTIYF
abundance: .; d_gene: .; j_gene: TRBJ1-4; v_gene: TRBV2; len: 15; CDR3nt: TGTGCCAGCAGTTCACAGGGTCTCGGTAATGAAAAACTGTTTTTT; CDR3aa: CASSSQGLGNEKLFF
abundance: .; d_gene: .; j_gene: TRBJ1-6; v_gene: TRBV7-3; len: 14; CDR3nt: TGTGCCAGCAGCTCAGGACGCCCCAATTCACCCCTCCACTTT; CDR3aa: CASSSGRPNSPLHF
abundance: few; d_gene: TRBD2; j_gene: TRBJ2-1; v_gene: TRBV15; len: 19; CDR3nt: TGTGCCACCAGCCCCGGGGGACTAGCGGGTCTTAGCTCCTACAATGAGCAGTTCTTC; CDR3aa: CATSPGGLAGLSSYNEQFF
abundance: few; d_gene: .; j_gene: TRBJ1-1; v_gene: TRBV4-3; len: 13; CDR3nt: TGCGCCAGCAGCCAAGAGATGAACACTGAAGCTTTCTTT; CDR3aa: CASSQEMNTEAFF
abundance: .; d_gene: .; j_gene: TRBJ2-7; v_gene: TRBV4-1; len: 14; CDR3nt: TGCGCCAGCAGCCAACCTTTGAACTCCTACGAGCAGTACTTC; CDR3aa: CASSQPLNSYEQYF
abundance: few; d_gene: .; j_gene: TRBJ1-5; v_gene: TRBV30; len: 14; CDR3nt: TGTGCCTGGAGTGTACGGGCTAGCAATCAGCCCCAGCATTTT; CDR3aa: CAWSVRASNQPQHF
abundance: few; d_gene: .; j_gene: TRBJ2-7; v_gene: TRBV28; len: 12; CDR3nt: TGTGCCAGCAGTCCCAGCTACTACGAGCAGTACTTC; CDR3aa: CASSPSYYEQYF